These 4 T cell receptor beta chains originate from one sample sequenced in a study of T cells in Graves' hyperthyroidism and ophthalmopathy. RNA transcripts were the template for amplifying TCR beta CDR3 regions. The HTBI primer set served for first-round RT-PCR of the TCR CDR3. In TCRdb, the multiplex PCR reads were re-called with MiXCR into one record per CDR3 protein. The sample yields more than 300,000 distinct CDR3 sequences, roughly 14% seen once. Sequencing was performed on blood. Receptor source: a woman aged 55-70 years with Graves' hyperthyroidism.

This clonotype was seen at least ten times. The chain has TRBV2 and TRBJ2-3; 11 nucleotides agree with TRBD2. V lost 6 bases to trimming and J lost 1 base; unmatched junction nucleotides: 6. There are 16 residues in the CDR3. Germline CDR1 is SNHLY and CDR2 is FYNNEI. The chain's CDR3 is CASRFGLAGGTDTQYF. In DNA form, the CDR3 reads TGTGCCAGCAGATTTGGACTAGCGGGCGGCACAGATACGCAGTATTTT.

This clonotype was picked up one time. The chain uses TRBV29-1 and TRBJ1-2; perhaps TRBD1 as D (6 bases). The CDR3 extends over 10 amino acids. Trimming took off 4 bases at V and 6 bases at J, with 6 bases between the two ends. The V gene's germline CDR1 is SQVTM and CDR2 ANQGSEA. CDR3 protein: CSVGQDGYTF. The CDR3 DNA follows: TGCAGCGTTGGACAGGATGGCTACACCTTC. The full variable domain, in which reference TRBV29-1 and TRBJ1-2 provide the parts outside the CDR3, is SAVISQKPSRDICQRGTSLTIQCQVDSQVTMMFWYRQQPGQSLTLIATANQGSEATYESGFVIDKFPISRPNLTFSTLTVSNMSPEDSSIYLCSVGQDGYTFGSGTRLTVV.

This clonotype was counted ten times or more. V usage is TRBV12-3 or TRBV12-4 and J usage is TRBJ2-1; D might be TRBD1 (6 bases). The CDR3 is 16 amino acids. V lost 4 bases and J lost 7, with 20 bases in between. The chain's CDR3 is CASSSKQGGGLNEQFF. The DNA for the CDR3 is TGTGCCAGCAGTTCCAAACAGGGTGGCGGATTAAATGAGCAGTTCTTC.

The CDR3 sequence is CASSQVRGLPEPQHF. CDR3 nucleotides: TGCGCCAGCAGCCAAGTTCGGGGGTTACCTGAGCCCCAGCATTTT. This chain links TRBV4-1 with TRBJ1-5; possibly TRBD1 for D (5 bases). Germline loops: CDR1 MGHRA, CDR2 YSYEKL. This CDR3 is 15 amino acids long. Trimming left V 1 base short and J 8 bases short, with 15 bases between.